This T cell receptor (beta chain) was sequenced during a study of blood T cell repertoires in COVID-19. For the study at large: Acute and convalescent COVID-19 specimens originated in the United States, Italy and Spain. Sources were T cells, B-cell-depleted T cells, or PBMCs; the material itself was cDNA or gDNA.

This clone was seen just once. Original handling: Cell counts per sample came from amplifying reference gene primers. Profiled with immunoSEQ multiplex PCR; TCRdb holds only in-frame clones, not every one. The DNA gave D and trimming, while V, J and clone size come from that table. Among a few hundred thousand clones listed, roughly 89% were seen once. This sequence was found in a man between 25 and 39 years old with acute or convalescent COVID-19. The sample taken for sequencing was peripheral blood.

Here the CDR3 reads CAWSVLGPESPLHF. DNA of the CDR3: TGTGCCTGGAGTGTATTGGGTCCGGAGTCACCCCTCCACTTT. This chain links TRBV30 with TRBJ1-6, with no clear D. CDR1 GTSNPN and CDR2 SVGIG come from the germline V gene (reference sequence). This CDR3 is built from 14 residues. Trimming shortened V by 0 bases and J by 10 bases, and 13 bases separated the two germline ends.